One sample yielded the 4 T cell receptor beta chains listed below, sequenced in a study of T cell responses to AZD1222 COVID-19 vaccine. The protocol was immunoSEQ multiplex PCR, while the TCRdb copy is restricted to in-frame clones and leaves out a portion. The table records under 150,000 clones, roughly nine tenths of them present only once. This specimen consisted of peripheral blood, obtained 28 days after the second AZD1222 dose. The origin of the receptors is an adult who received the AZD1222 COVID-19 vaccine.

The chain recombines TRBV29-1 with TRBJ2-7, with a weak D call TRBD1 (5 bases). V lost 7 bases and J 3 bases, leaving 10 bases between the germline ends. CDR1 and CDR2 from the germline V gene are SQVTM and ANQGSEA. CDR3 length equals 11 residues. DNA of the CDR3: TGCAGCGCCGCTCAGGGCTACGAGCAGTACTTC. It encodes CSAAQGYEQYF.

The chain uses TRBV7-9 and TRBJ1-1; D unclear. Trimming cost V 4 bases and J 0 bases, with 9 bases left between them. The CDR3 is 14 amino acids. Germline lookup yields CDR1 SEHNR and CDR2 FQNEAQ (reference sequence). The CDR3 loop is CASSSGTVNTEAFF. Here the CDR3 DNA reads TGTGCCAGCAGCTCCGGAACAGTGAACACTGAAGCTTTCTTT.

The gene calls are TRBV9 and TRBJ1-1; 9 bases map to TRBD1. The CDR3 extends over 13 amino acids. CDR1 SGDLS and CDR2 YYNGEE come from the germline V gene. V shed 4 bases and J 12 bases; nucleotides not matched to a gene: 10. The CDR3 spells CASSPRTGEFPFF. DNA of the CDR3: TGTGCCAGCAGCCCGCGGACAGGGGAGTTTCCTTTCTTT.

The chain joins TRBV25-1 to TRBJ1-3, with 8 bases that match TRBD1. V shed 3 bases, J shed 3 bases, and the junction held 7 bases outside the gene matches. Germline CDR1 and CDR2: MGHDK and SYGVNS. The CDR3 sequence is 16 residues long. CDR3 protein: CASSDGQGVRGNTIYF. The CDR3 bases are TGTGCCAGCAGTGATGGACAGGGAGTGCGTGGAAACACCATATATTTT.